These 31 T cell receptor beta chains originate from one sample sequenced in a study of blood T cell repertoires in COVID-19. The protocol was immunoSEQ multiplex PCR, while the TCRdb copy is restricted to in-frame clones and leaves out a portion. The data contain 230,000 or so clones, 88% of them seen just once; the ten biggest clones take up around 15%. The specimen sequenced was PBMCs or T cells enriched from blood (not recorded which). The receptors were sampled from a woman between 45 and 60 years old with acute COVID-19.

This clone was seen once. V gene TRBV4-1 combines with J gene TRBJ2-7; 9 positions agree with TRBD1. The CDR3 totals 16 residues. Germline CDR1 is MGHRA and CDR2 is YSYEKL. J gave up 5 bases and V 0 bases, and 8 bases lay outside the gene matches. The CDR3 loop reads CASSQDSGTGRNEQYF. CDR3 DNA sequence: TGCGCCAGCAGCCAAGATTCCGGGACAGGGCGGAACGAGCAGTACTTC.

This chain uses TRBV27 with TRBJ1-1; TRBD1 might be the D (6 bases). The length of the CDR3 is 13 residues. V dropped 3 bases and J dropped 5 bases, with 10 bases sitting between them. CDR1 is MNHEY, CDR2 SMNVEV, per germline (reference sequence). The CDR3 nucleotides read TGTGCCAGCAGTTTCGTCAGGGGAACTGAAGCTTTCTTT. Protein product: CASSFVRGTEAFF.

This chain links TRBV7-2 with TRBJ2-3; 10 bases match TRBD1. V shed 1 base and J 7 bases; nucleotides not matched to a gene: 11. The CDR3 loop spans 17 amino acids. Germline loops: CDR1 SGHTA, CDR2 FQGNSA. The CDR3 nucleotides read TGTGCCAGCAGCTTAGATGGGACAGGGGCCTTAATGTATACGCAGTATTTT. Its protein is CASSLDGTGALMYTQYF.

The genes are TRBV28 and TRBJ2-7; D is uncertain. Germline-derived CDR1 and CDR2 are MDHEN and SYDVKM. V was trimmed by 3 bases and J by 4 bases, leaving 10 bases between them. This CDR3 region has 13 residues. The CDR3 is CASSFEPAYEQYF. For the CDR3, the DNA is TGTGCCAGCAGTTTCGAGCCCGCGTACGAGCAGTACTTC.

This chain joins TRBV5-6 and TRBJ2-7; a possible D gene is TRBD1 (5 bases). The CDR3 consists of 18 residues. V was trimmed by 2 bases and J by 3 bases, leaving 24 bases between them. Germline V CDR1 and CDR2: SGHDT, YYEEEE. CDR3 nucleotides: TGTGCCAGCAGCTTTCACGCGGCCGATGCAGGGCGGAGCTACGAGCAGTACTTC. It encodes CASSFHAADAGRSYEQYF.

The CDR3 protein is CASSPRTTYGYTF. The CDR3 DNA sequence: TGTGCCAGCAGTCCAAGGACAACCTATGGCTACACCTTC. The V gene is TRBV28, the J gene TRBJ1-2, with a possible D match to TRBD1 (5 bases). Germline CDR1 and CDR2: MDHEN and SYDVKM. This CDR3 has 13 amino acids. V lost 5 bases to trimming and J lost 4 bases, with 11 bases between them.

The rearrangement links TRBV28 to TRBJ2-5, with a tentative D call TRBD2 (5 bases). CDR1 is MDHEN and CDR2 is SYDVKM in the germline V gene. Trimming cost V 6 bases and J 4 bases, with 21 bases left between them. This CDR3 has 16 residues. The CDR3: CASSSSLGEGLETQYF. CDR3 DNA sequence: TGTGCCAGCAGCTCAAGCTTGGGCGAGGGCCTAGAGACCCAGTACTTC.

The rearrangement joins TRBV6-5 to TRBJ1-3, with D hard to call. V was pared by 5 bases and J by 0 bases, with 11 bases between. The CDR3 consists of 15 residues. Germline loops: CDR1 MNHEY, CDR2 SVGAGI. The CDR3 region is CASSLLGVSGNTIYF. The CDR3 nucleotides read TGTGCCAGCAGTCTCTTGGGAGTCTCTGGAAACACCATATATTTT.

This clone was counted once. The chain carries TRBV2 and TRBJ2-3, with D perhaps TRBD1 (5 bases). Germline CDR1 SNHLY, CDR2 FYNNEI. This CDR3 is 14 amino acids long. V dropped 3 bases and J dropped 6 bases, with 13 bases sitting between them. CDR3 sequence (DNA): TGTGCCAGCAGTGAGGGGTGGGGCCGGGATACGCAGTATTTT. It codes for CASSEGWGRDTQYF.

Concerning this clone itself: The identical CDR3 is also encoded by other nucleotide sequences in the sample. J is TRBJ1-1 and V is TRBV18, with D unclear. The V gene lost 2 bases and the J gene lost 1 base, with 5 bases spanning the gap. Germline CDR1 is KGHSH and CDR2 is LQKENI. The CDR3 extends over 13 amino acids. The CDR3 region has the DNA TGTGCCAGCTCACCAGGAGAGAACACTGAAGCTTTCTTT. Amino acid sequence: CASSPGENTEAFF.

The V gene is TRBV12-5, the J gene TRBJ2-2; maybe TRBD2 (6 bases). Germline assignment: CDR1 LGHNT and CDR2 FRNRAP. V lost 1 base, J lost 6 bases, and 9 bases lay in between. This CDR3 contains 14 residues. CDR3 sequence reads: CASGLGGGAGELFF. CDR3 bases: TGTGCTAGTGGTTTGGGCGGCGGGGCCGGGGAGCTGTTTTTT.

The chain recombines TRBV4-1 with TRBJ2-7, with TRBD1 matching over 8 bases. V was pared by 0 bases and J by 4 bases, with 8 bases of the junction left unmatched. Per the germline V gene, CDR1 is MGHRA and CDR2 is YSYEKL. The CDR3 is 16 residues long. The CDR3 sequence is CASSQDPSQGAYEQYF. The CDR3 DNA is TGCGCCAGCAGCCAAGATCCAAGCCAGGGGGCTTACGAGCAGTACTTC.

The chain carries TRBV5-1 and TRBJ2-7, with TRBD2 matching over 13 bases. After removal of 6 bases from V and 2 bases from J, the junction contained 2 bases not matched to a gene. Germline values: CDR1 SGHRS, CDR2 YFSETQ. This CDR3 comprises 14 residues. DNA for the CDR3: TGCGCCAGCAAGGGACTAGCGGGAACCTACGAGCAGTACTTC. It specifies CASKGLAGTYEQYF.

The gene calls are TRBV6-5 and TRBJ2-2; a possible D gene is TRBD1 (6 bases). This CDR3 has 13 amino acids. Trimming stripped 5 bases from V and 4 bases from J, with 8 bases between. The germline V gene has CDR1 MNHEY and CDR2 SVGAGI. The CDR3 reads CASSNRVTGELFF. CDR3 bases: TGTGCCAGCAGTAACAGGGTCACCGGGGAGCTGTTTTTT.

The rearrangement uses TRBV3-1 (or the pseudogene TRBV3-2) and TRBJ2-3; possibly TRBD2 for D (5 bases). Germline V CDR1 and CDR2: LGHDT, YNNKEL (reference sequence). CDR3 length equals 13 residues. The ends were cut back, 2 bases at V and 8 bases at J, with 11 bases in the middle. This CDR3 is CASSQLDSGTQYF. CDR3 bases: TGTGCCAGCAGCCAACTGGACTCCGGTACGCAGTATTTT.

The J gene is TRBJ2-3, the V gene TRBV7-2, with D maybe TRBD2 (6 bases). The germline V gene encodes CDR1 SGHTA and CDR2 FQGNSA. This CDR3 comprises 12 residues. Deletions cut 2 bases from V and 10 bases from J, with 10 bases between. CDR3 sequence: CASSLLRDSQYF. Written as DNA, the CDR3 is TGTGCCAGCAGCTTACTCCGGGACTCGCAGTATTTT.

The chain links TRBV19 to TRBJ2-5; TRBD2 aligns across 12 bases. V was clipped by 3 bases and J by 2 bases; unmatched bases: 1. Germline V lookup: CDR1 LNHDA, CDR2 SQIVND (reference sequence). The CDR3 has 15 residues. The CDR3 reads CASSIGTSGQETQYF. CDR3 bases: TGTGCCAGTAGTATCGGGACTAGCGGGCAAGAGACCCAGTACTTC.

CDR3 residues: CASSFRGQQPQHF. The CDR3 DNA follows: TGTGCCAGCAGTTTCAGGGGTCAGCAGCCCCAGCATTTT. The rearrangement joins TRBV27 to TRBJ1-5; maybe TRBD1 (6 bases). V was clipped by 3 bases and J by 7 bases, with 10 bases between them. Germline V gene lookup returns CDR1 MNHEY and CDR2 SMNVEV (reference sequence). The CDR3 sequence is 13 residues long.

J is TRBJ1-5 and V is TRBV19; TRBD1 might be the D (6 bases). CDR1 and CDR2 from the germline V gene are LNHDA and SQIVND (reference sequence). Trimming shortened V by 6 bases and J by 0 bases, and 15 bases separated the two germline ends. This CDR3 has 16 amino acids. The CDR3 DNA sequence: TGTGCCAGTAGGACCCACAGGGACTATAGCAATCAGCCCCAGCATTTT. The encoded protein is CASRTHRDYSNQPQHF.

The chain uses TRBV7-8 and TRBJ2-1; 7 positions agree with TRBD2. The CDR3 extends over 17 amino acids. Germline V lookup: CDR1 SGHVS, CDR2 FQNEAQ. J gave up 4 bases and V 0 bases, and 9 bases lay outside the gene matches. The CDR3 loop reads CASSLAGWEGRYNEQFF. DNA of the CDR3: TGTGCCAGCAGCTTAGCCGGATGGGAGGGCCGATACAATGAGCAGTTCTTC.

CDR3 DNA: TGTGCCAGCAGCTTGGAGGGGGCACAGCCCCAGCATTTT. Its translation: CASSLEGAQPQHF. The V gene is TRBV11-2, the J gene TRBJ1-5; 7 bases agree with TRBD1. CDR3 size: 13 residues. The germline V gene encodes CDR1 SGHAT and CDR2 FQNNGV. With V trimmed by 3 bases and J by 7 bases, 3 bases remained unmatched. Drawing the rest from reference TRBV11-2 and TRBJ1-5, the complete variable domain is EAGVAQSPRYKIIEKRQSVAFWCNPISGHATLYWYQQILGQGPKLLIQFQNNGVVDDSQLPKDRFSAERLKGVDSTLKIQPAKLEDSAVYLCASSLEGAQPQHFGDGTRLSIL.

The chain combines TRBV7-2 with TRBJ1-5; D gene unclear. V was cut by 1 base and J by 4 bases, with 8 bases left in between. The CDR3 is 14 residues long. Per the germline V gene, CDR1 is SGHTA and CDR2 is FQGNSA. CDR3 in DNA: TGTGCCAGCAGCTTAGTGGGCGGGAATCAGCCCCAGCATTTT. Translating it yields CASSLVGGNQPQHF.

The rearrangement links TRBV30 to TRBJ1-6; D may be TRBD1 (6 bases). V shed 3 bases and J shed 14 bases, with 14 bases lying between them. The CDR3 spans 12 residues. CDR1 is GTSNPN, CDR2 SVGIG, per germline (reference sequence). This chain's CDR3 is CAWSLGGFALHF. CDR3 sequence (DNA): TGTGCCTGGAGCTTAGGGGGATTTGCCCTCCACTTT.

The CDR3 DNA reads TGTGCCAGCAGAGGGGGGGGTGAAGCTTTCTTT. It specifies CASRGGGEAFF. The chain has TRBV6-5 and TRBJ1-1; a weak D match, TRBD1 (6 bases). This CDR3 contains 11 residues. Trimming cost V 6 bases and J 7 bases, with 9 bases left between them. The germline gives CDR1 MNHEY, CDR2 SVGAGI.

This chain uses TRBV19 with TRBJ2-1, with 9 bases lining up with TRBD2. CDR1 LNHDA and CDR2 SQIVND come from the germline V gene (reference sequence). The CDR3 is 19 residues long. V shed 3 bases and J 6 bases; nucleotides not matched to a gene: 18. CDR3 residues: CASSILLRTGTSRINEQFF. CDR3 bases: TGTGCCAGTAGTATTCTCCTCCGTACAGGGACTAGCCGCATCAATGAGCAGTTCTTC.

The chain couples TRBV10-3 to TRBJ1-3; D may be TRBD1 (6 bases). The CDR3 loop spans 18 amino acids. CDR1 is ENHRY, CDR2 SYGVKD, per germline. V was pared by 1 base and J by 0 bases, with 16 bases between. The DNA of the CDR3 is TGTGCCATCAGTGAGTGGGTCCGGGACATATACTCTGGAAACACCATATATTTT. It specifies CAISEWVRDIYSGNTIYF.

This rearrangement joins TRBV28 to TRBJ2-7; 9 positions agree with TRBD2. The CDR3 has 15 residues. Trimming cost V 7 bases and J 6 bases; bases outside gene matches: 13. CDR1 MDHEN and CDR2 SYDVKM come from the germline V gene. The CDR3 is CASKPPTGTSSEQYF. CDR3 in DNA: TGTGCCAGCAAGCCACCAACCGGGACTAGCAGCGAGCAGTACTTC.

This sequence joins TRBV11-3 and TRBJ2-1; 7 bases align to TRBD1. The CDR3 covers 15 residues. The J segment lost 2 bases and the V segment lost 5 bases, leaving 6 bases of the junction unmatched. Germline CDR1 and CDR2: SGHNT and YENEEA. The CDR3, as DNA: TGTGCCAGCAGCCAATCGGGACAGACCTACAATGAGCAGTTCTTC. Amino acid sequence: CASSQSGQTYNEQFF.

This chain links TRBV4-1 with TRBJ1-1; TRBD1 is a possible D gene (6 bases). The CDR3 extends over 15 amino acids. V was clipped by 1 base and J by 5 bases, with 14 bases between them. In germline, CDR1 is MGHRA, CDR2 YSYEKL. Here the CDR3 DNA reads TGCGCCAGCAGCCAAGTCGGGGGGGGCCAGACTGAAGCTTTCTTT. Translating it yields CASSQVGGGQTEAFF.

The rearrangement joins TRBV2 to TRBJ1-5, with TRBD1 matching over 7 bases. Trimming at V came to 4 bases and at J to 5 bases, leaving 5 bases not matched to a gene. CDR3 length equals 14 residues. Germline V CDR1 and CDR2: SNHLY, FYNNEI. CDR3 in amino acids: CASSADQGDQPQHF. CDR3 nucleotides: TGTGCCAGCAGTGCTGACCAGGGGGATCAGCCCCAGCATTTT.

V usage is TRBV3-1 (or the pseudogene TRBV3-2) and J usage is TRBJ1-2; D not certain. Germline CDR1 reads LGHDT; CDR2 reads YNNKEL (reference sequence). V was clipped by 0 bases and J by 8 bases, with 13 bases between them. This CDR3 spans 14 amino acids. CDR3 protein: CASSQDLTAEGYTF. The CDR3 coding sequence is TGTGCCAGCAGCCAAGATCTTACAGCGGAAGGCTACACCTTC.